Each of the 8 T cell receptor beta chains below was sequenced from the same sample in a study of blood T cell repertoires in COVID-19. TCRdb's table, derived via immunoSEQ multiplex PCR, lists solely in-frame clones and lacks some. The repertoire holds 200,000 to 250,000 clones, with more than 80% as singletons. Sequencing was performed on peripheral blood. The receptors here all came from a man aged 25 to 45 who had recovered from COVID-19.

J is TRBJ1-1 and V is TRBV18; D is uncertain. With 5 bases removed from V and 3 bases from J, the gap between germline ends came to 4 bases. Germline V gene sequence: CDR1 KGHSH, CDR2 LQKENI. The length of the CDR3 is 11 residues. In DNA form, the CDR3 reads TGTGCCAGCTCAACTGACACTGAAGCTTTCTTT. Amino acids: CASSTDTEAFF.

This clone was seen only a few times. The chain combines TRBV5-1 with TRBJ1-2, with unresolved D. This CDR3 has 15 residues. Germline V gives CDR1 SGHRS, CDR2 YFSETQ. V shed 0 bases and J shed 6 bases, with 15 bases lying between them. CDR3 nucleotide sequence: TGCGCCAGCAGCTTGGGGTTTGAGACACTGAATGGCTACACCTTC. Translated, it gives CASSLGFETLNGYTF.

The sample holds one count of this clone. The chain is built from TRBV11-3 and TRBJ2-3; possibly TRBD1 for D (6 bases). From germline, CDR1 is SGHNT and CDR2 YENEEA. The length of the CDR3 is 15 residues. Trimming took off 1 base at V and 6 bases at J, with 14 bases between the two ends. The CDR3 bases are TGTGCCAGCAGCTTAGGGGGTGGGACAATTGATACGCAGTATTTT. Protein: CASSLGGGTIDTQYF.

Here the CDR3 DNA reads TGTGCCAGCAGGCCTGACAGGGTTAATCAGCCCCAGCATTTT. Translation gives CASRPDRVNQPQHF. The chain employs TRBV6-4 and TRBJ1-5; 7 bases map to TRBD1. V was clipped by 6 bases and J by 4 bases; unmatched bases: 6. The CDR3 is made up of 14 amino acids. Germline V gene sequence: CDR1 MRHNA, CDR2 SNTAGT.

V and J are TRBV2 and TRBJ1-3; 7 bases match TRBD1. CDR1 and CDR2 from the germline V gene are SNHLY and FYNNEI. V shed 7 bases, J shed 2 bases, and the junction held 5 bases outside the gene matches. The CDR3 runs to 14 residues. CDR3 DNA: TGTGCCAGCAAAGGGGGCGTCGCTGGAAACACCATATATTTT. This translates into CASKGGVAGNTIYF.

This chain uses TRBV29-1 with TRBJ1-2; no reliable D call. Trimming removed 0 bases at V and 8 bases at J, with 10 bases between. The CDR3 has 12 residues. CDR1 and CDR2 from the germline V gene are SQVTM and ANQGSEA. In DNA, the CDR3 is TGCAGCGTTGAAGATCACTCGGAGGGCTACACCTTC. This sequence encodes CSVEDHSEGYTF.

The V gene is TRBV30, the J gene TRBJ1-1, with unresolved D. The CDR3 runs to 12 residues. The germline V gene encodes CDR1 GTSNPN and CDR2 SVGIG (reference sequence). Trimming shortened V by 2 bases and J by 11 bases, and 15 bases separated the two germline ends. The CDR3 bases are TGTGCCTGGAGTCGCATCGAATTGGGCGCTTTCTTT. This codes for CAWSRIELGAFF.

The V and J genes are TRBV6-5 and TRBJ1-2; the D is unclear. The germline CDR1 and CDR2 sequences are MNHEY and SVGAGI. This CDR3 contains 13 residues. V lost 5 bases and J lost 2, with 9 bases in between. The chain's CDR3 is CASSQIANYGYTF. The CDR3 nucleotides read TGTGCCAGCAGTCAAATTGCGAACTATGGCTACACCTTC.